This T cell receptor (beta chain) comes out of a study of blood T cell repertoires in COVID-19. Study-wide context: Specimens from acute and convalescent COVID-19 originated in the United States, Italy and Spain. T cells, B-cell-depleted T cells, or PBMCs supplied cDNA or gDNA.

There are 13 residues in the CDR3. V was clipped by 0 bases and J by 14 bases; unmatched bases: 7. Germline assignment: CDR1 SGHAT and CDR2 FQNNGV. As handled by the study authors: Amplification from reference gene primers served as the basis for estimated nucleated cell counts. Clones were sequenced by immunoSEQ multiplex PCR, and TCRdb holds only the in-frame ones, with some missing. Clonal size and the V and J genes are those of that table, whereas D and trimming came from the DNA. The table shows nearly 100,000 clones, with 70% to 85% occurring only once. This sequence was found in a man between 65 and 80 years old with acute or convalescent COVID-19. The chain has TRBV11-2 and TRBJ2-3; TRBD2 aligns across 8 bases. The material sequenced was peripheral blood. The CDR3 nucleotides are TGTGCCAGCAGCTTAGAGTTAGCGGGGCCCTCGTATTTT. Its protein product is CASSLELAGPSYF.